The entry that follows covers one T cell receptor (beta chain) sequence. The CDR3 length is 17 residues. CDR1 MNHNY and CDR2 SVGAGI come from the germline V gene (reference sequence). The V end lost 7 bases, the J end lost 6 bases, and 24 bases lay between the germline ends. Each CDR3 protein gets one entry after TCRdb re-called the RT-PCR reads with MiXCR. This sample has hundreds of thousands of distinct CDR3 sequences, with approximately 15% found just once. Sequencing input: memory CD4+ T cells from blood. The TCR comes from a female donor in good health, serving as a healthy control. J is TRBJ2-2 and V is TRBV6-6; D might be TRBD1 (6 bases). The CDR3 region is CASIKRVGHLNSGELFF. Written as DNA, the CDR3 is TGTGCCAGCATAAAACGAGTGGGACATTTAAATTCCGGGGAGCTGTTTTTT.